Each of the 5 T cell receptor beta chains below was sequenced from the same sample in a study of blood T cell repertoires in COVID-19. Data came from immunoSEQ multiplex PCR; TCRdb stores just in-frame clones and leaves some out. The table lists roughly 60,000 clones, roughly 92% of them singletons, with roughly 5.2% in the top ten. Sequenced sample: peripheral blood. The receptors derive from a human donor in a cohort sampled during active COVID-19.

V is TRBV6-5 and J is TRBJ2-7; D ambiguous. Germline values: CDR1 MNHEY, CDR2 SVGAGI. The CDR3 is 15 amino acids. The V end was cut by 7 bases, the J end by 3 bases, with 19 bases between. DNA of the CDR3: TGTGCCAGCAAGCCCCCCGGCGGAACGGGCTACGAGCAGTACTTC. Its protein product is CASKPPGGTGYEQYF.

This chain links TRBV30 with TRBJ1-2; no definite D call. Between the trimmed V and J ends, which lost 3 bases and 6 bases, there was a span of 17 bases. The V gene's germline CDR1 is GTSNPN and CDR2 SVGIG (reference sequence). CDR3 length: 14 amino acids. CDR3 region: CAWSGVTGYDGYTF. The CDR3 DNA reads as TGTGCCTGGAGCGGGGTCACCGGGTACGATGGCTACACCTTC.

Here the CDR3 reads CASFTRRTSGLYNEQFF. DNA for the CDR3: TGTGCCAGCTTTACTCGTCGGACTAGCGGGTTATACAATGAGCAGTTCTTC. This chain joins TRBV5-4 and TRBJ2-1, with TRBD2 identical over 11 bases. Germline values: CDR1 SGHNT, CDR2 YYREEE (reference sequence). V lost 7 bases, J lost 4 bases, and 13 bases stayed unmatched. The CDR3 runs to 17 residues.

This clone was observed a single time. The chain has TRBV19 and TRBJ2-3; the match to TRBD2 covers 7 bases. The germline V gene encodes CDR1 LNHDA and CDR2 SQIVND (reference sequence). The CDR3 totals 15 residues. With 3 bases clipped from V and 4 bases from J, the junction kept 7 bases outside the gene matches. The CDR3 protein is CASSIGGIGADTQYF. CDR3 in DNA: TGTGCCAGTAGTATCGGGGGGATCGGTGCAGATACGCAGTATTTT.

The genes are TRBV7-9 and TRBJ1-6; tentative D call: TRBD1 (6 bases). The CDR3 is made up of 16 amino acids. V lost 5 bases and J lost 6, with 17 bases in between. Germline assignment: CDR1 SEHNR and CDR2 FQNEAQ (reference sequence). The CDR3: CASSRGGGKPNSPLHF. CDR3 DNA sequence: TGTGCCAGCAGCCGGGGAGGGGGTAAACCTAATTCACCCCTCCACTTT.